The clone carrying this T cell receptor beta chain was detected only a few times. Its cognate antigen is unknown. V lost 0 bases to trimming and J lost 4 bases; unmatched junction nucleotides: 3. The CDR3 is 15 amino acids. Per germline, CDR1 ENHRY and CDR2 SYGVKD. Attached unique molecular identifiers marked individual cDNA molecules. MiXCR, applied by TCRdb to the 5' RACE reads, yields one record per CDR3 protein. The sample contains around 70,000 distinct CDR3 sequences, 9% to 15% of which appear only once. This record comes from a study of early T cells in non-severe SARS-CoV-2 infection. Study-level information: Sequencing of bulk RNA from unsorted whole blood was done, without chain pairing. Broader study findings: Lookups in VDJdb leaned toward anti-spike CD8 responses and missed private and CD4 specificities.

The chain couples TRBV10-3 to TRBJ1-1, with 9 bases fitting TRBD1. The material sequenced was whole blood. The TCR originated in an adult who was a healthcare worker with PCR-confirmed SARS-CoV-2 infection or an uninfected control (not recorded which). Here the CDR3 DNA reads TGTGCCATCAGTGAGTCGAGGACAGGGGCCACTGAAGCTTTCTTT. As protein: CAISESRTGATEAFF.